Listed here are 20 T cell receptor beta chains from one sample, sequenced in a study of blood T cell repertoires in COVID-19. Profiling relied on immunoSEQ multiplex PCR, and the TCRdb table lists in-frame clones only, not all of them. The sample carries over 150,000 clones, 70% to 90% recorded once. Sample: peripheral blood. These receptors were collected from a man between 50 and 59 years old who had recovered from COVID-19.

This clone has a single count. The V and J genes are TRBV28 and TRBJ1-2; the D gene is possibly TRBD1 (5 bases). The CDR3 has 13 residues. Germline loops: CDR1 MDHEN, CDR2 SYDVKM. Deletions cut 2 bases from V and 4 bases from J, with 8 bases between. DNA for the CDR3: TGTGCCAGCAGTTTACGACAGCCCTATGGCTACACCTTC. Amino acids: CASSLRQPYGYTF.

The J gene is TRBJ2-1, the V gene TRBV19, with D unclear. Per germline, CDR1 LNHDA and CDR2 SQIVND (reference sequence). The CDR3 extends over 11 amino acids. V lost 4 bases, J lost 10 bases, and 8 bases lay in between. CDR3 sequence reads: CASSRGTEQFF. DNA for the CDR3: TGTGCCAGTAGTAGAGGAACGGAGCAGTTCTTC.

The chain carries TRBV10-2 and TRBJ2-5, with TRBD1 identical over 7 bases. V was pared by 6 bases and J by 5 bases, with 9 bases of the junction left unmatched. CDR3 size: 14 residues. Germline V gives CDR1 WSHSY, CDR2 SAAADI. The CDR3 here is CASRGQWKVETQYF. CDR3 DNA sequence: TGCGCCAGCAGGGGACAGTGGAAAGTCGAGACCCAGTACTTC.

The rearrangement links TRBV5-1 to TRBJ1-2; D is unresolved. This CDR3 contains 13 residues. V was trimmed by 4 bases and J by 4 bases, leaving 11 bases between them. Germline-derived CDR1 and CDR2 are SGHRS and YFSETQ. The CDR3 region is CASSAGLRYGYTF. In nucleotides, the CDR3 is TGCGCCAGCAGCGCTGGACTTCGCTATGGCTACACCTTC.

The rearrangement links TRBV29-1 to TRBJ2-5, with 12 positions matching TRBD1. The germline CDR1 and CDR2 sequences are SQVTM and ANQGSEA. V shed 6 bases, J shed 2 bases, and the junction held 10 bases outside the gene matches. The CDR3 is 16 amino acids. Written as DNA, the CDR3 is TGCAGCGTGTCCGGGACAGGGGGCTGGGGACAAGAGACCCAGTACTTC. Residues: CSVSGTGGWGQETQYF.

The rearrangement uses TRBV7-2 and TRBJ2-3; D unclear. This CDR3 spans 13 amino acids. Germline CDR1 is SGHTA and CDR2 is FQGNSA. V lost 5 bases, J lost 2 bases, and 8 bases lay in between. The DNA for the CDR3 is TGTGCCAGCAGCCGGAGAAACACAGATACGCAGTATTTT. Amino acids: CASSRRNTDTQYF.

The chain combines TRBV5-5 with TRBJ2-4; D call uncertain. Trimming cost V 1 base and J 3 bases, with 14 bases left between them. Germline lookup yields CDR1 SGHKS and CDR2 YYEKEE (reference sequence). The CDR3 is 16 amino acids. Here the CDR3 reads CASSLYWAPGKNIQYF. For the CDR3, the DNA is TGTGCCAGCAGCTTGTATTGGGCGCCAGGCAAAAACATTCAGTACTTC.

CDR3 in DNA: TGTGCCAGCAGCCCCACAGGGTTACCGTATGGCTACACCTTC. Translating it yields CASSPTGLPYGYTF. The V gene is TRBV7-2, the J gene TRBJ1-2; D might be TRBD1 (6 bases). The CDR3 loop spans 14 amino acids. Per the germline V gene, CDR1 is SGHTA and CDR2 is FQGNSA. V lost 5 bases, J lost 5 bases, and 15 bases lay in between.

The J gene is TRBJ2-5, the V gene TRBV7-9, with 8 nucleotides matching TRBD1. This CDR3 region has 15 residues. J gave up 5 bases and V 2 bases, and 7 bases lay outside the gene matches. CDR1 is SEHNR and CDR2 is FQNEAQ in the germline V gene (reference sequence). CDR3 sequence: CASSLMQGALETQYF. The CDR3 DNA follows: TGTGCCAGCAGCTTAATGCAGGGGGCTTTGGAGACCCAGTACTTC.

The chain carries TRBV30 and TRBJ1-3; D possibly corresponds to TRBD1 (5 bases). Germline CDR1 reads GTSNPN; CDR2 reads SVGIG (reference sequence). The CDR3 is 15 residues long. V gave up 0 bases and J gave up 0 bases, with 9 bases separating them. CDR3 amino acids: CAWSVGGTSGNTIYF. The CDR3 nucleotides read TGTGCCTGGAGTGTAGGAGGGACCTCTGGAAACACCATATATTTT.

The rearrangement joins TRBV27 to TRBJ2-2; possible D gene TRBD2, 5 bases. V was shortened by 0 bases and J by 1 base, with 6 bases between the two germline ends. CDR3 length: 15 amino acids. In germline, CDR1 is MNHEY, CDR2 SMNVEV (reference sequence). In DNA, the CDR3 is TGTGCCAGCAGTTTATCTACTAGGAACACCGGGGAGCTGTTTTTT. It specifies CASSLSTRNTGELFF.

The V and J genes are TRBV9 and TRBJ2-3, with 9 bases matching TRBD2. In germline, CDR1 is SGDLS, CDR2 YYNGEE. V lost 4 bases and J lost 2; bases outside the gene matches: 11. CDR3 length: 17 residues. The CDR3 DNA follows: TGTGCCAGCAGCCAGGGGAGTAGCGGGAGAACCACAGATACGCAGTATTTT. Protein product: CASSQGSSGRTTDTQYF. The variable domain in full, with the rest retrieved from reference TRBV9 and TRBJ2-3, is DSGVTQTPKHLITATGQRVTLRCSPRSGDLSVYWYQQSLDQGLQFLIQYYNGEERAKGNILERFSAQQFPDLHSELNLSSLELGDSALYFCASSQGSSGRTTDTQYFGPGTRLTVL.

The CDR3 loop reads CASSLRDRGTYEQYF. CDR3 DNA sequence: TGCGCCAGCAGCTTGAGGGACAGGGGAACCTACGAGCAGTACTTC. The chain couples TRBV5-1 to TRBJ2-7; the match to TRBD1 covers 10 bases. CDR1 SGHRS and CDR2 YFSETQ come from the germline V gene. With V trimmed by 1 base and J by 2 bases, 3 bases remained unmatched. CDR3 length: 15 amino acids.

V usage is TRBV18 and J usage is TRBJ1-1, with D possibly TRBD1 on 5 matching bases. Trimming removed 3 bases at V and 1 base at J, with 12 bases between. Germline loops: CDR1 KGHSH, CDR2 LQKENI. The CDR3 covers 15 residues. CDR3 region: CASSPQLGGNTEAFF. The CDR3 nucleotides are TGTGCCAGCTCACCCCAACTGGGGGGGAACACTGAAGCTTTCTTT.

This chain connects TRBV15 to TRBJ1-5; D ambiguous. Germline V gene sequence: CDR1 LNHNV, CDR2 YYDKDF (reference sequence). V shed 1 base and J shed 4 bases, with 8 bases lying between them. The CDR3 sequence is 14 residues long. The CDR3 nucleotides are TGTGCCACCAGCAGAGGTCAGACAAATCAGCCCCAGCATTTT. This gives the protein CATSRGQTNQPQHF.

This sequence joins TRBV2 and TRBJ1-4; 7 bases map to TRBD1. The CDR3 spans 14 residues. Per the germline V gene, CDR1 is SNHLY and CDR2 is FYNNEI. V shed 4 bases and J 7 bases; nucleotides not matched to a gene: 6. CDR3 sequence (DNA): TGTGCCAGCAGTGCCGGGACAGCAAGTGAAAAACTGTTTTTT. Its translation: CASSAGTASEKLFF. The variable domain in full, with the rest retrieved from reference TRBV2 and TRBJ1-4, is EPEVTQTPSHQVTQMGQEVILRCVPISNHLYFYWYRQILGQKVEFLVSFYNNEISEKSEIFDDQFSVERPDGSNFTLKIRSTKLEDSAMYFCASSAGTASEKLFFGSGTQLSVL.

This sequence joins TRBV4-3 and TRBJ2-2, with unresolved D. The germline V and J ends were trimmed by 0 bases and 6 bases, with 5 bases remaining between them. The length of the CDR3 is 13 residues. Germline lookup yields CDR1 LGHNA and CDR2 YSLEER. This CDR3 reads CASSQDPSGELFF. The CDR3, as DNA: TGCGCCAGCAGCCAAGATCCCTCCGGGGAGCTGTTTTTT.

This clone was observed once. The chain carries TRBV19 and TRBJ1-2; TRBD1 aligns across 8 bases. The V segment lost 3 bases and the J segment 2 bases; nucleotides outside the gene matches: 5. This CDR3 contains 15 residues. The V gene's germline CDR1 is LNHDA and CDR2 SQIVND (reference sequence). The CDR3 is CASSIGQGTNYGYTF. The CDR3 DNA reads as TGTGCCAGTAGTATCGGACAGGGAACGAACTATGGCTACACCTTC.

This clone came up once. The chain uses TRBV19 and TRBJ1-2; 7 bases fit TRBD1. CDR3 length: 13 amino acids. V shed 9 bases and J 5 bases; nucleotides not matched to a gene: 9. CDR1 LNHDA and CDR2 SQIVND come from the germline V gene (reference sequence). The CDR3 spells CASHSQGRYGYTF. CDR3 coding DNA: TGTGCCAGCCACTCACAGGGGAGATATGGCTACACCTTC.

This chain uses TRBV5-4 with TRBJ2-7, with 11 bases identical to TRBD2. V was pared by 2 bases and J by 4 bases, with 8 bases of the junction left unmatched. CDR3 length: 16 amino acids. Germline V gene data show CDR1 as SGHNT and CDR2 as YYREEE (reference sequence). The CDR3, as DNA: TGTGCCAGCAGCTTTGATAGCGGGAGGGCCCAGTACGAGCAGTACTTC. This encodes CASSFDSGRAQYEQYF.